This TCR beta chain comes out of a study of T cell changes during pregnancy in multiple sclerosis. The table came from immunoSEQ multiplex PCR; TCRdb's copy has only in-frame clones and leaves some out. The data hold 85,000 to 120,000 clones, with roughly 92% observed a single time. This clone was observed a single time. This specimen consisted of peripheral blood, obtained after pregnancy. This receptor was identified in a female donor with multiple sclerosis, enrolled in a pregnancy study.

The chain's CDR3 is CASSLGRGRQYF. The CDR3 DNA follows: TGTGCCAGCAGTTTGGGTAGGGGCAGGCAGTACTTC. This chain uses TRBV28 with TRBJ2-7; D may be TRBD1 (5 bases). Per the germline V gene, CDR1 is MDHEN and CDR2 is SYDVKM. Trimming took off 3 bases at V and 9 bases at J, with 12 bases between the two ends. This CDR3 is built from 12 residues.